The clone carrying this T cell receptor (beta chain) was detected only a few times. Its cognate antigen is unknown. This specimen includes other DNA sequences encoding the same CDR3. This sample stems from a study of OX40 agonist ivuxolimab in advanced cancers. Study details: Three patients got partial responses; one had hepatocellular carcinoma and two had cutaneous melanoma.

Clones were read by immunoSEQ multiplex PCR, and TCRdb kept only the in-frame ones, dropping some. The top ten clones hold 7.9% of a sample with some 49,000 clones, 60% to 80% of them seen once. Findings and caveats of the study: At 0.1 to 3.0 mg/kg and by week 6, CD4+ and CD8+ T cells in the blood had expanded clonally.

The receptor's source is an adult with an advanced solid tumor such as melanoma, head and neck, liver or kidney cancer. The sequences come from CD4+ or CD8+ T cells sorted from blood, collected in a trial of the OX40 agonist ivuxolimab.

As DNA, the CDR3 is TGTGCCAGTAGGCAAGCTGGAGAGACCCAGTACTTC. Encoded protein: CASRQAGETQYF. The V and J genes are TRBV19 and TRBJ2-5; D gene unclear. V dropped 6 bases and J dropped 4 bases, with 9 bases sitting between them. CDR1 and CDR2 from the germline V gene are LNHDA and SQIVND (reference sequence). The CDR3 length is 12 residues. Supplemented by reference TRBV19 and TRBJ2-5, the full variable domain reads DGGITQSPKYLFRKEGQNVTLSCEQNLNHDAMYWYRQDPGQGLRLIYYSQIVNDFQKGDIAEGYSVSREKKESFPLTVTSAQKNPTAFYLCASRQAGETQYFGPGTRLLVL.